This T cell receptor (beta chain) stems from a study of blood T cell repertoires in COVID-19. Study-level background: In each case, the material was cDNA or gDNA derived from T cells, B-cell-depleted T cells, or PBMCs.

How the authors handled the data: The assay estimated nucleated cells by amplifying reference gene primers. TCRdb's copy holds only in-frame clones and misses some; the assay was immunoSEQ multiplex PCR. The DNA was the basis for D and trimming; V, J and clone size are from that table. The table includes 120,000 to 150,000 clones, roughly 85% detected once. V lost 4 bases and J lost 6, with 9 bases in between. The V gene's germline CDR1 is MGHDK and CDR2 SYGVNS. The CDR3 runs 13 residues. The chain employs TRBV25-1 and TRBJ2-2, with D possibly being TRBD1 (5 bases). Source material: peripheral blood. This receptor was obtained from a human donor with acute or convalescent COVID-19. The donor label of this sample is uncertain. The CDR3 DNA reads TGTGCCAGCAGTGGGGAAGGGGCCGGGGAGCTGTTTTTT. It codes for CASSGEGAGELFF.